A selection of T cell receptor beta chains follows, all from one sample in a study of T cells in localized non-small cell lung cancer. The assay was immunoSEQ multiplex PCR, and TCRdb's table has in-frame clones only and misses some. The sample holds roughly 35,000 clones, roughly 86% seen once. Material: peripheral blood, obtained before any cancer treatment. All receptors come from a woman between 35 and 70 years old with stage I lung adenocarcinoma. Each CDR3 is given without its conserved first and last residue.

CDR3 protein: ASSLVGQGEHEQY
J gene: TRBJ2-7
V gene: TRBV5-6

CDR3 protein: ASSPIDWGQGDTQY
J gene: TRBJ2-3
V gene: TRBV27

CDR3 protein: ATSRSQVLSGNTIY
J gene: TRBJ1-3
V gene: TRBV15

CDR3 protein: ASSVGGQVYTGELF
J gene: TRBJ2-2
V gene: TRBV5-4

CDR3 protein: ASSLTGTFPYEQY
J gene: TRBJ2-7
V gene: TRBV4-1

CDR3 protein: ASSLLNSPLH
J gene: TRBJ1-6
V gene: TRBV5-6

CDR3 protein: ASSLRGDTQY
J gene: TRBJ2-3
V gene: TRBV5-4

CDR3 protein: ASSQGTGQGPYEQY
J gene: TRBJ2-7
V gene: TRBV4-2

CDR3 protein: ASSQGKTGAYGYT
J gene: TRBJ1-2
V gene: TRBV4-3

CDR3 protein: ASSFVETGLTDTQY
J gene: TRBJ2-3
V gene: TRBV28

CDR3 protein: ASSLTYEQY
J gene: TRBJ2-7
V gene: TRBV6-1

CDR3 protein: ASSLGVGGTEAF
J gene: TRBJ1-1
V gene: TRBV11-2

CDR3 protein: ASSLGSHTEAF
J gene: TRBJ1-1
V gene: TRBV27

CDR3 protein: ASSLVAGLLSGANVLT
J gene: TRBJ2-6
V gene: TRBV7-3

CDR3 protein: ASSPFTGGTEAF
J gene: TRBJ1-1
V gene: TRBV19

CDR3 protein: SATLGQGQY
J gene: TRBJ2-4
V gene: TRBV20-1

CDR3 protein: ASSQVKVTSPWDIQY
J gene: TRBJ2-4
V gene: TRBV4-3